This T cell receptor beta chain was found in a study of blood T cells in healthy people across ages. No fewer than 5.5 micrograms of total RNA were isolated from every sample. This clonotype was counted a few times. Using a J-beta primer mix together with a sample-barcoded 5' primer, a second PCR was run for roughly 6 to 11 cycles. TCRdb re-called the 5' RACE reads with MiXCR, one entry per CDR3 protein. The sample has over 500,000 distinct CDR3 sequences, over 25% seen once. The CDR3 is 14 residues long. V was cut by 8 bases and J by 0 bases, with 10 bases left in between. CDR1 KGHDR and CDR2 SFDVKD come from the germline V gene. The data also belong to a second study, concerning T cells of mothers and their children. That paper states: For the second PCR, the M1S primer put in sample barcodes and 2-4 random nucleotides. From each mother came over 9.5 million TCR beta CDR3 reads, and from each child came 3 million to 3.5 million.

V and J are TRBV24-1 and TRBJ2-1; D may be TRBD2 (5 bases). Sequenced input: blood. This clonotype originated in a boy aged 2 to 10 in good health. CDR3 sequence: CATINGGSYNEQFF. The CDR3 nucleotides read TGTGCCACCATCAACGGAGGCTCCTACAATGAGCAGTTCTTC.